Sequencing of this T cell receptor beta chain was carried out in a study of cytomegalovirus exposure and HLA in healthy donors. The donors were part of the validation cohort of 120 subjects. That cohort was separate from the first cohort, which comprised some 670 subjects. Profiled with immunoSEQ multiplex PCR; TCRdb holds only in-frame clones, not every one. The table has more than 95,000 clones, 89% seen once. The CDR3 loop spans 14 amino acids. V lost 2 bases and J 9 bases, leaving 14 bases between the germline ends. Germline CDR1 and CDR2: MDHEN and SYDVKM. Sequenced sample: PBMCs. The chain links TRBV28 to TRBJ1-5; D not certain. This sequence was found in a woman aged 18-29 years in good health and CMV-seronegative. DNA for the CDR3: TGTGCCAGCAGTTTAATCACAGTAGATCGGCCCCAGCATTTT. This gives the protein CASSLITVDRPQHF.